The 18 T cell receptor beta chains reported below all come from one sample, sequenced in a study of T cell repertoires in cytomegalovirus infection. In TCRdb, the reads were re-called with MiXCR into one record per CDR3 protein. The sample contains around 170,000 distinct CDR3 sequences, approximately 15% of which appear only once. Source material: PBMCs. All receptors derive from a human donor in good health (CMV status not recorded). Some clones in this sample may be carry-over from other donors' samples.

This clonotype was counted many times. This chain links TRBV4-3 with TRBJ1-1; weak D call: TRBD1 (5 bases). V lost 6 bases and J lost 1, with 9 bases in between. Germline CDR1 LGHNA, CDR2 YSLEER. The CDR3 runs to 13 residues. The CDR3 region has the DNA TGCGCCAGCAGACCGACAGCGAACACTGAAGCTTTCTTT. It yields the protein CASRPTANTEAFF.

In this sample, this clonotype turned up many times. The chain is built from TRBV27 and TRBJ2-2, with D unresolved. V was pared by 1 base and J by 10 bases, with 13 bases between. Germline CDR1 and CDR2: MNHEY and SMNVEV (reference sequence). CDR3 length equals 14 residues. The CDR3 bases are TGTGCCAGCAGTTTATTACGGACCGCGGTGGAGCTGTTTTTT. It is translated as CASSLLRTAVELFF.

The J gene is TRBJ2-6, the V gene TRBV11-3; tentatively, D is TRBD1 (5 bases). The CDR3 has 17 residues. Germline values: CDR1 SGHNT, CDR2 YENEEA. Trimming took off 5 bases at V and 0 bases at J, with 14 bases between the two ends. DNA for the CDR3: TGTGCCAGCAGCATAGGCAGGGTCCCCTCTGGGGCCAACGTCCTGACTTTC. This translates into CASSIGRVPSGANVLTF.

This clonotype came up a few times. V usage is TRBV12-3 or TRBV12-4 and J usage is TRBJ1-6, with a tentative D call TRBD1 (5 bases). The CDR3 runs to 14 residues. The ends were cut back, 7 bases at V and 8 bases at J, with 15 bases in the middle. In DNA form, the CDR3 reads TGTGCCAGCACCCCTGGGAGGGGCGATTCACCCCTCCACTTT. Translation: CASTPGRGDSPLHF.

The V call is TRBV13, the J call TRBJ1-2, with D possibly being TRBD1 (6 bases). The CDR3 runs to 15 residues. From germline, CDR1 is PRHDT and CDR2 FYEKMQ (reference sequence). V was pared by 4 bases and J by 0 bases, with 12 bases between. The CDR3 DNA sequence: TGTGCCAGCAGCTCCCTCCAGGGGCCTAACTATGGCTACACCTTC. Protein: CASSSLQGPNYGYTF.

This clonotype was recorded many times. V gene TRBV7-2 combines with J gene TRBJ1-5; no clear D. V dropped 1 base and J dropped 2 bases, with 12 bases sitting between them. From germline, CDR1 is SGHTA and CDR2 FQGNSA. CDR3 length: 16 amino acids. The CDR3 loop is CASSLEIISGNQPQHF. In DNA, the CDR3 is TGTGCCAGCAGCTTAGAAATCATATCTGGCAATCAGCCCCAGCATTTT. The full variable domain, completed using reference TRBV7-2 and TRBJ1-5, is GAGVSQSPSNKVTEKGKDVELRCDPISGHTALYWYRQSLGQGLEFLIYFQGNSAPDKSGLPSDRFSAERTGGSVSTLTIQRTQQEDSAVYLCASSLEIISGNQPQHFGDGTRLSIL.

The table lists this clonotype with a few counts. V is TRBV20-1 and J is TRBJ1-5; D call uncertain. Germline CDR1 reads DFQATT; CDR2 reads SNEGSKA (reference sequence). The CDR3 loop spans 15 amino acids. Trimming pared 3 bases from V and 0 bases from J, leaving 12 bases between. This CDR3 is CSARAPGYSNQPQHF. The CDR3 bases are TGCAGTGCTAGGGCACCGGGTTATAGCAATCAGCCCCAGCATTTT.

The chain carries TRBV20-1 and TRBJ2-7; no reliable D call. Germline V gene lookup returns CDR1 DFQATT and CDR2 SNEGSKA (reference sequence). The V end was cut by 0 bases, the J end by 2 bases, with 11 bases between. CDR3 length: 14 residues. CDR3 DNA: TGCAGTGCTAGAGAAAGGCACCTGCCCTACGAGCAGTACTTC. Encoded protein: CSARERHLPYEQYF.

This clonotype was observed at least ten times. The chain couples TRBV6-1 to TRBJ2-7, with D possibly called TRBD1 or TRBD2 (6 bases each). V dropped 5 bases and J dropped 3 bases, with 14 bases sitting between them. The CDR3 loop spans 14 amino acids. The germline V gene has CDR1 MNHNS and CDR2 SASEGT. The CDR3 region is CASSTSGGGYEQYF. DNA of the CDR3: TGTGCCAGCAGTACCTCTGGAGGGGGCTACGAGCAGTACTTC.

This clonotype has at least ten counts. The rearrangement uses TRBV7-8 and TRBJ1-1; TRBD1 might be the D (5 bases). The CDR3 is 15 amino acids. The V gene lost 5 bases and the J gene lost 1 base, with 14 bases spanning the gap. Germline CDR1 and CDR2: SGHVS and FQNEAQ. The CDR3 reads CASSLRETANTEAFF. The CDR3, as DNA: TGTGCCAGCAGCCTACGCGAGACAGCGAACACTGAAGCTTTCTTT.

The table lists this clonotype with many counts. The junction differs from germline at one of its ends, possibly a read error. This chain joins TRBV28 and TRBJ2-1, with TRBD2 identical over 14 bases. The CDR3 is 15 amino acids. Germline values: CDR1 MDHEN, CDR2 SYDVKM. CDR3 region: CASSPAPGLAGAGLF. The CDR3 DNA follows: TGTGCCAGCAGTCCCGCCCCGGGACTAGCGGGAGCCGGGCTCTTC.

In its sample, this clonotype was seen a few times. The CDR3 spells CASSLDRTFKSNEQFF. The CDR3 DNA is TGTGCCAGCAGCTTGGATCGTACCTTCAAATCCAATGAGCAGTTCTTC. This sequence joins TRBV5-6 and TRBJ2-1; D remains ambiguous. Deletions cut 0 bases from V and 6 bases from J, with 16 bases between. The germline V gene has CDR1 SGHDT and CDR2 YYEEEE. This CDR3 comprises 16 residues.

A single count supports this clonotype. The CDR3 loop reads CATSDWQNTEAFF. The DNA for the CDR3 is TGTGCCACCAGTGATTGGCAGAACACTGAAGCTTTCTTT. This chain connects TRBV24-1 to TRBJ1-1; no clear D gene. The CDR3 consists of 13 residues. V lost 2 bases to trimming and J lost 1 base, with 4 bases between them. Germline CDR1 and CDR2: KGHDR and SFDVKD.

The V gene is TRBV29-1, the J gene TRBJ2-1; perhaps TRBD2 as D (5 bases). Germline CDR1 SQVTM, CDR2 ANQGSEA. The CDR3 extends over 12 amino acids. The ends were cut back, 4 bases at V and 1 base at J, with 5 bases in the middle. CDR3 bases: TGCAGCGTTGGCGGGTCCTACAATGAGCAGTTCTTC. Translated: CSVGGSYNEQFF.

The gene calls are TRBV5-6 and TRBJ1-1; unclear D gene. The V end was cut by 0 bases, the J end by 11 bases, with 17 bases between. CDR1 is SGHDT and CDR2 is YYEEEE in the germline V gene. The CDR3 consists of 14 residues. The CDR3 nucleotides are TGTGCCAGCAGCTTGGACCCCCGTTCCAATGGGGCTTTCTTT. It yields the protein CASSLDPRSNGAFF.

J is TRBJ1-1 and V is TRBV2, with D uncertain. The CDR3 contains 15 residues. CDR1 SNHLY and CDR2 FYNNEI come from the germline V gene. The V end was cut by 3 bases, the J end by 1 base, with 12 bases between. CDR3 sequence reads: CASSESRQPNTEAFF. As DNA, the CDR3 is TGTGCCAGCAGTGAGAGTCGGCAGCCGAACACTGAAGCTTTCTTT. The variable domain in full, with the rest retrieved from reference TRBV2 and TRBJ1-1, is EPEVTQTPSHQVTQMGQEVILRCVPISNHLYFYWYRQILGQKVEFLVSFYNNEISEKSEIFDDQFSVERPDGSNFTLKIRSTKLEDSAMYFCASSESRQPNTEAFFGQGTRLTVV.

This clonotype has a count of ten or more. The chain employs TRBV6-1 and TRBJ2-6; possibly TRBD2 for D (6 bases). V was cut by 2 bases and J by 0 bases, with 14 bases left in between. The CDR3 spans 18 residues. Germline CDR1 MNHNS, CDR2 SASEGT. The chain's CDR3 is CASSERDGGASGANVLTF. The CDR3 DNA sequence: TGTGCCAGCAGTGAAAGGGACGGAGGGGCCTCTGGGGCCAACGTCCTGACTTTC.

J is TRBJ1-5 and V is TRBV14, with D unclear. With 2 bases removed from V and 7 bases from J, the gap between germline ends came to 9 bases. There are 13 residues in the CDR3. CDR1 SGHDN and CDR2 FVKESK come from the germline V gene. CDR3 loop: CASSQTLGQPQHF. The CDR3, as DNA: TGTGCCAGCAGCCAAACACTGGGGCAGCCCCAGCATTTT.